The 11 T cell receptor beta chains below were found in one sample sequenced in a study of glioma-infiltrating T cells. Amplification of TCR alpha and beta CDR3 regions from RNA used iRepertoire nested multiplex PCR. TCRdb independently ran MiXCR on the multiplex PCR reads; one entry per CDR3 protein. The sample gives more than 300,000 distinct CDR3 sequences, roughly two fifths of which show up once; more than 10% is in the top ten. The sample was glioma tissue, nonneoplastic brain tissue, or PBMCs (not recorded which). The receptors originated from a human donor with low-grade glioma or glioblastoma, undergoing nonglioma brain surgery, or in good health (not recorded which).

This clonotype was counted at least ten times. The chain joins TRBV25-1 to TRBJ1-6, with D maybe TRBD1 (5 bases). Germline V gene sequence: CDR1 MGHDK, CDR2 SYGVNS. The CDR3 consists of 15 residues. V was trimmed by 5 bases and J by 9 bases, leaving 17 bases between them. The CDR3 is CASSQRDFSRSPLHF. The CDR3, as DNA: TGTGCCAGCAGTCAACGGGACTTCTCTCGTTCACCCCTCCACTTT.

The rearrangement joins TRBV7-8 to TRBJ2-3; 7 nucleotides agree with TRBD1. This CDR3 comprises 15 residues. Per germline, CDR1 SGHVS and CDR2 FQNEAQ. V gave up 3 bases and J gave up 0 bases; unmatched junction bases: 3. The CDR3 region is CASSLTGYSTDTQYF. The CDR3 DNA sequence: TGTGCCAGCAGCTTGACAGGGTATAGCACAGATACGCAGTATTTT.

There are a few counts of this clonotype. The J gene is TRBJ1-6, the V gene TRBV20-1; tentatively, D is TRBD1 (5 bases). This CDR3 spans 16 amino acids. V dropped 0 bases and J dropped 4 bases, with 13 bases sitting between them. Looked up from germline, CDR1 is DFQATT and CDR2 is SNEGSKA (reference sequence). CDR3: CSARDLVGVYNSPLHF. The DNA for the CDR3 is TGCAGTGCTAGAGATCTGGTGGGGGTTTATAATTCACCCCTCCACTTT.

This rearrangement joins TRBV6-5 to TRBJ1-1; D gene uncertain. Trimming cost V 0 bases and J 11 bases, with 16 bases left between them. Germline-derived CDR1 and CDR2 are MNHEY and SVGAGI. The CDR3 consists of 14 residues. In nucleotides, the CDR3 is TGTGCCAGCAGTTACTCGACGGGCGGCCCGTTTGCTTTCTTT. This translates into CASSYSTGGPFAFF.

This clonotype was recorded a few times. The chain carries TRBV20-1 and TRBJ2-1; 8 bases align to TRBD2. The CDR3 extends over 16 amino acids. The J segment lost 0 bases and the V segment lost 3 bases, leaving 7 bases of the junction unmatched. The germline V gene encodes CDR1 DFQATT and CDR2 SNEGSKA (reference sequence). The CDR3 reads CSASKFSGSSYNEQFF. CDR3 coding DNA: TGCAGTGCTAGTAAGTTCAGCGGGAGCTCCTACAATGAGCAGTTCTTC.

This clonotype was detected only a few times. The J gene is TRBJ1-2, the V gene TRBV4-3, with D tentatively TRBD1 (6 bases). The V end was cut by 1 base, the J end by 3 bases, with 9 bases between. In germline, CDR1 is LGHNA, CDR2 YSLEER. This CDR3 has 14 residues. The CDR3 protein is CASSQVQGYYGYTF. The CDR3 DNA reads as TGCGCCAGCAGCCAAGTACAGGGCTACTATGGCTACACCTTC.

With regard to this clonotype: This may be a read error: a much more frequent sequence differs by one nucleotide. The chain joins TRBV6-9 to TRBJ1-1, with D possibly matching TRBD1 (5 bases). The CDR3 has 13 residues. The V gene's germline CDR1 is MNHGY and CDR2 SVAAGI. As DNA, the CDR3 is TGTGCCAGCAGTTGGACACGGTTCACTAAAGCTTTCTTT. It codes for CASSWTRFTKAFF.

This clonotype was seen a few times. The genes are TRBV28 and TRBJ1-5; D may be TRBD1 (6 bases). Germline V gene data show CDR1 as MDHEN and CDR2 as SYDVKM. Trimming removed 10 bases from V and 4 bases from J, with 20 bases in between. This CDR3 has 15 amino acids. The CDR3 region is CATNGGTGRNQPQHF. In DNA form, the CDR3 reads TGTGCCACCAACGGTGGTACAGGGCGAAATCAGCCCCAGCATTTT. Complete variable domain (other parts from reference TRBV28 and TRBJ1-5): DVKVTQSSRYLVKRTGEKVFLECVQDMDHENMFWYRQDPGLGLRLIYFSYDVKMKEKGDIPEGYSVSREKKERFSLILESASTNQTSMYLCATNGGTGRNQPQHFGDGTRLSIL.

This clonotype appeared many times. The chain recombines TRBV15 with TRBJ2-1; 7 nucleotides match TRBD1. Germline V gene sequence: CDR1 LNHNV, CDR2 YYDKDF (reference sequence). With 1 base clipped from V and 4 bases from J, the junction kept 4 bases outside the gene matches. This CDR3 contains 15 residues. The CDR3 spells CATSRAGTEYNEQFF. CDR3 coding DNA: TGTGCCACCAGCAGAGCCGGGACAGAATACAATGAGCAGTTCTTC.

The chain uses TRBV6-1 and TRBJ1-5, with D possibly TRBD1 on 5 matching bases. The germline V gene encodes CDR1 MNHNS and CDR2 SASEGT. This CDR3 contains 16 residues. The V and J ends lost 1 base and 0 bases respectively, with 10 bases between them. CDR3 in DNA: TGTGCCAGCAGTGAAGTAGGAGGGACTAGCAATCAGCCCCAGCATTTT. Translated: CASSEVGGTSNQPQHF.

The V and J genes are TRBV28 and TRBJ2-3; unclear D gene. From germline, CDR1 is MDHEN and CDR2 SYDVKM. V dropped 3 bases and J dropped 1 base, with 8 bases sitting between them. This CDR3 is 14 amino acids long. The CDR3 DNA is TGTGCCAGCAGTTTTACAAGGGGCACAGATACGCAGTATTTT. Translated: CASSFTRGTDTQYF.